This TCR beta chain was identified in a study of PD-1 blockade in classical Hodgkin lymphoma. Time point indicated: cycle 4 day 1 (C4D1), after less than 7 weeks of nivolumab. No patient escaped relapse after autologous stem cell transplantation, and brentuximab vedotin exposure varied. Profiled with immunoSEQ multiplex PCR; TCRdb holds only in-frame clones, not every one. This table has roughly 36,000 clones, about three quarters appearing once. Trimming removed 7 bases from V and 7 bases from J, with 10 bases in between. CDR1 and CDR2 (germline): MNHNY, SVGAGI (reference sequence). CDR3 length: 11 residues.

This receptor was identified in a human donor with classical Hodgkin lymphoma. The chain employs TRBV6-6 and TRBJ1-2, with D hard to call. This specimen was peripheral blood mononuclear cells (PBMCs), taken before the fourth cycle of nivolumab. CDR3 in DNA: TGTGCCAGCAACCAGGAGTCTGGCTACACCTTC. This codes for CASNQESGYTF.